These 32 T cell receptor beta chains were sequenced from one sample in a study of shared clonotypes between healthy human individuals. Libraries were prepared by immunoSEQ multiplex PCR; TCRdb keeps only in-frame clonotypes and omits some of them. The table lists fewer than 650,000 clones, around 78% of them singletons. Sequenced input: PBMCs. The receptors here all came from a woman aged 40 to 50 in good health. Some clones in this sample may be carry-over from other donors' samples.

V is TRBV5-1 and J is TRBJ2-7; 9 bases match TRBD1. After removal of 4 bases from V and 5 bases from J, the junction contained 10 bases not matched to a gene. This CDR3 comprises 15 residues. Germline CDR1 is SGHRS and CDR2 is YFSETQ. The CDR3 reads CASSTLPGQGHEQYF. As DNA, the CDR3 is TGCGCCAGCAGCACTTTACCGGGACAGGGTCACGAGCAGTACTTC.

This clone was found once. The DNA for the CDR3 is TGTGCCAGCAGTGTAAGAGCTAACTATGGCTACACCTTC. This gives the protein CASSVRANYGYTF. The V gene is TRBV2, the J gene TRBJ1-2; D ambiguous. This CDR3 region has 13 residues. Trimming cost V 4 bases and J 0 bases, with 6 bases left between them. Per germline, CDR1 SNHLY and CDR2 FYNNEI.

This clone was counted a few times. The rearrangement links TRBV28 to TRBJ1-5; 7 bases are a match to TRBD1. Germline trimming cut 4 bases from V and 3 bases from J; bases unmatched to any gene: 3. From germline, CDR1 is MDHEN and CDR2 SYDVKM. The CDR3 totals 14 residues. The CDR3 sequence is CASSSGQSNQPQHF. CDR3 coding DNA: TGTGCCAGCAGTTCGGGACAGTCCAATCAGCCCCAGCATTTT.

This clone turned up a few times. This chain uses TRBV30 with TRBJ2-7; a possible D gene is TRBD2 (7 bases). Trimming left V 0 bases short and J 7 bases short, with 10 bases between. This CDR3 contains 12 residues. Per germline, CDR1 GTSNPN and CDR2 SVGIG (reference sequence). The CDR3 coding sequence is TGTGCCTGGAGTGTCGGGGGGCCTGAGCAGTACTTC. Encoded protein: CAWSVGGPEQYF.

The chain recombines TRBV9 with TRBJ2-7, with 10 bases matching TRBD2. V shed 0 bases and J 5 bases; nucleotides not matched to a gene: 11. Germline V gene sequence: CDR1 SGDLS, CDR2 YYNGEE. CDR3 length: 17 amino acids. The CDR3 is CASSVDASGSAWHEQYF. The CDR3 nucleotides read TGTGCCAGCAGCGTAGATGCTAGCGGGAGTGCTTGGCACGAGCAGTACTTC.

This chain links TRBV10-3 with TRBJ1-3; tentative D call: TRBD1 (5 bases). V lost 3 bases and J 0 bases, leaving 12 bases between the germline ends. This CDR3 has 16 amino acids. Germline CDR1 ENHRY, CDR2 SYGVKD. The CDR3 DNA is TGTGCCATCAGTGACCAGGGCAGCAGCTCTGGAAACACCATATATTTT. This translates into CAISDQGSSSGNTIYF.

The V call is TRBV5-4, the J call TRBJ2-1; D call uncertain. Germline CDR1 SGHNT, CDR2 YYREEE (reference sequence). Trimming took off 4 bases at V and 0 bases at J, with 11 bases between the two ends. This CDR3 region has 15 residues. The CDR3 DNA reads TGTGCCAGCAGCGTTGACGGAAGCTCCTACAATGAGCAGTTCTTC. Translation: CASSVDGSSYNEQFF.

The sample holds one count of this clone. The identical CDR3 is also encoded by other nucleotide sequences in the sample. J is TRBJ1-1 and V is TRBV7-2; D not resolved. The CDR3 sequence is 13 residues long. Germline V gives CDR1 SGHTA, CDR2 FQGNSA. The V gene lost 4 bases and the J gene lost 1 base, with 7 bases spanning the gap. CDR3 sequence: CASSSTGNTEAFF. CDR3 bases: TGTGCCAGCAGCTCAACCGGGAACACTGAAGCTTTCTTT.

This clone was recorded a few times. This sample also contains other DNA sequences that code for the same CDR3. The chain employs TRBV18 and TRBJ2-3; 10 positions match TRBD2. The ends lost 3 bases at V and 0 bases at J; junction bases unmatched: 3. Germline lookup yields CDR1 KGHSH and CDR2 LQKENI. The CDR3 has 16 residues. As DNA, the CDR3 is TGTGCCAGCTCACCGCGGACTAGCGGAAGCACAGATACGCAGTATTTT. As protein: CASSPRTSGSTDTQYF.

Comment on this clone: A much larger clone differs from this one at a single base, so this may be a read error. This sequence joins TRBV30 and TRBJ1-1; the D gene is possibly TRBD1 (6 bases). Trimming removed 4 bases from V and 12 bases from J, with 21 bases in between. CDR3 length: 13 residues. Germline CDR1 reads GTSNPN; CDR2 reads SVGIG (reference sequence). The CDR3 region has the DNA TGTGCCTGGAACCTGGGACCGAGGGGGGAGTCTTTCTTT. This gives the protein CAWNLGPRGESFF.

This clone was recorded at least ten times. V and J are TRBV6-6 and TRBJ2-7; 13 bases fit TRBD2. V was pared by 6 bases and J by 4 bases, with 3 bases of the junction left unmatched. CDR3 length: 14 amino acids. Germline lookup yields CDR1 MNHNY and CDR2 SVGAGI (reference sequence). CDR3 coding DNA: TGTGCCAGCAGGTGGACTAGCGGGAGATACGAGCAGTACTTC. This encodes CASRWTSGRYEQYF.

The CDR3 DNA is TGTGCCAGCAGTTACTCGACGATGAACACTGAAGCTTTCTTT. Translated: CASSYSTMNTEAFF. The chain recombines TRBV6-5 with TRBJ1-1; D not certain. Germline loops: CDR1 MNHEY, CDR2 SVGAGI. The CDR3 has 14 residues. V lost 0 bases, J lost 0 bases, and 5 bases lay in between.

This clone came up once. The V call is TRBV18, the J call TRBJ2-3; the D gene is possibly TRBD2 (5 bases). There are 16 residues in the CDR3. The germline gives CDR1 KGHSH, CDR2 LQKENI. V shed 3 bases and J shed 0 bases, with 13 bases lying between them. CDR3 DNA: TGTGCCAGCTCACCTCTTACGCGCGGGAGCACAGATACGCAGTATTTT. It yields the protein CASSPLTRGSTDTQYF.

The rearrangement links TRBV6-1 to TRBJ2-7, with 8 positions matching TRBD1. Germline CDR1 MNHNS, CDR2 SASEGT. Germline trimming cut 6 bases from V and 8 bases from J; bases unmatched to any gene: 3. The CDR3 contains 11 residues. For the CDR3, the DNA is TGTGCCAGCAGGGGACAGGACCAGCAGTACTTC. Translating it yields CASRGQDQQYF.

The chain couples TRBV6-6 to TRBJ1-2, with TRBD1 matching over 7 bases. With 0 bases clipped from V and 14 bases from J, the junction kept 6 bases outside the gene matches. The CDR3 runs to 12 residues. Germline V gene data show CDR1 as MNHNY and CDR2 as SVGAGI (reference sequence). The CDR3, as DNA: TGTGCCAGCAGTTACTCCCGACAGGGTTCGACCTTC. Its protein product is CASSYSRQGSTF.

The chain combines TRBV19 with TRBJ2-2, with 14 positions matching TRBD2. V shed 6 bases, J shed 8 bases, and the junction held 5 bases outside the gene matches. Germline V gene lookup returns CDR1 LNHDA and CDR2 SQIVND (reference sequence). This CDR3 has 15 residues. The CDR3 DNA reads as TGTGCCAGTAGACAGGGACTAGCGGGAGTAGGGGAGCTGTTTTTT. Translated: CASRQGLAGVGELFF. Variable domain in full (rest from reference TRBV19 and TRBJ2-2): DGGITQSPKYLFRKEGQNVTLSCEQNLNHDAMYWYRQDPGQGLRLIYYSQIVNDFQKGDIAEGYSVSREKKESFPLTVTSAQKNPTAFYLCASRQGLAGVGELFFGEGSRLTVL.

This clone was detected once. The J gene is TRBJ2-2, the V gene TRBV27, with D perhaps TRBD1 or TRBD2 (5 bases each). CDR1 MNHEY and CDR2 SMNVEV come from the germline V gene (reference sequence). This CDR3 has 17 amino acids. Trimming took 4 bases from V and 8 from J, leaving 23 bases between them. CDR3 sequence reads: CASSSYLRDGLGGELFF. The CDR3 nucleotides read TGTGCCAGCAGTTCCTACCTCCGGGACGGTCTTGGTGGGGAGCTGTTTTTT.

As for this clone: Only one base separates this from a far larger clonotype, so it likely reflects a read error. This chain links TRBV5-6 with TRBJ1-2, with no clear D. Germline loops: CDR1 SGHDT, CDR2 YYEEEE. The CDR3 contains 12 residues. Trimming shortened V by 0 bases and J by 8 bases, and 8 bases separated the two germline ends. The CDR3 loop is CASSLGGRGYTF. In DNA, the CDR3 is TGTGCCAGCAGCTTGGGCGGTCGGGGCTACACCTTC.

The table lists this clone with a few counts. The CDR3 nucleotides are TGTGCCTGGAATATAGTAGGGGGCTCTGAAGCTTTCTTT. This codes for CAWNIVGGSEAFF. This chain connects TRBV30 to TRBJ1-1; 7 nucleotides match TRBD1. The J segment lost 6 bases and the V segment lost 4 bases, leaving 8 bases of the junction unmatched. Germline CDR1 GTSNPN, CDR2 SVGIG (reference sequence). The CDR3 spans 13 residues. Complete variable domain (other parts from reference TRBV30 and TRBJ1-1): SQTIHQWPATLVQPVGSPLSLECTVEGTSNPNLYWYRQAAGRGLQLLFYSVGIGQISSEVPQNLSASRPQDRQFILSSKKLLLSDSGFYLCAWNIVGGSEAFFGQGTRLTVV.

The chain carries TRBV7-8 and TRBJ1-1; weak D call: TRBD1 (5 bases). The CDR3 has 14 amino acids. Trimming shortened V by 3 bases and J by 2 bases, and 10 bases separated the two germline ends. Germline V gene lookup returns CDR1 SGHVS and CDR2 FQNEAQ. The CDR3 reads CASSFQDINTEAFF. The CDR3 DNA is TGTGCCAGCAGCTTCCAGGACATCAACACTGAAGCTTTCTTT.

J is TRBJ2-3 and V is TRBV5-1, with TRBD2 identical over 12 bases. This CDR3 comprises 17 residues. Germline trimming cut 5 bases from V and 2 bases from J; bases unmatched to any gene: 9. Germline V lookup: CDR1 SGHRS, CDR2 YFSETQ. The CDR3 DNA sequence: TGCGCCAGCAGTCGGTTGGCTAGCGGGAGGGCCACAGATACGCAGTATTTT. Translation: CASSRLASGRATDTQYF.

The chain has TRBV30 and TRBJ2-5, with D perhaps being TRBD1 or TRBD2 (6 bases each). The tail of the sequence fits TRBJ2-7 better, so the J call may be wrong. Germline V lookup: CDR1 GTSNPN, CDR2 SVGIG (reference sequence). The CDR3 loop spans 14 amino acids. Here the CDR3 DNA reads TGTGCCTGGAGTAGGGGGGCAGGAGCCTACGAGCAGTACTTC. This gives the protein CAWSRGAGAYEQYF.

This clone has only one observation. This chain links TRBV15 with TRBJ1-3, with TRBD1 as a possible D gene (6 bases). Trimming shortened V by 0 bases and J by 0 bases, and 9 bases separated the two germline ends. Germline lookup yields CDR1 LNHNV and CDR2 YYDKDF (reference sequence). The CDR3 contains 16 residues. The chain's CDR3 is CATSRDYRDSGNTIYF. The CDR3 DNA sequence: TGTGCCACCAGCAGAGATTACAGGGACTCTGGAAACACCATATATTTT. Supplemented by reference TRBV15 and TRBJ1-3, the full variable domain reads DAMVIQNPRYQVTQFGKPVTLSCSQTLNHNVMYWYQQKSSQAPKLLFHYYDKDFNNEADTPDNFQSRRPNTSFCFLDIRSPGLGDTAMYLCATSRDYRDSGNTIYFGEGSWLTVV.

The V gene is TRBV28, the J gene TRBJ1-3, with unresolved D. Germline CDR1 is MDHEN and CDR2 is SYDVKM. V was clipped by 5 bases and J by 5 bases, with 16 bases between them. This CDR3 spans 15 amino acids. DNA of the CDR3: TGTGCCAGCAGTCCTCCGGGATCTAAAAGAAACACCATATATTTT. Amino acid sequence: CASSPPGSKRNTIYF. The full variable domain, in which reference TRBV28 and TRBJ1-3 provide the parts outside the CDR3, is DVKVTQSSRYLVKRTGEKVFLECVQDMDHENMFWYRQDPGLGLRLIYFSYDVKMKEKGDIPEGYSVSREKKERFSLILESASTNQTSMYLCASSPPGSKRNTIYFGEGSWLTVV.

The chain carries TRBV11-2 and TRBJ2-1, with D unresolved. The CDR3 consists of 14 residues. Germline assignment: CDR1 SGHAT and CDR2 FQNNGV. V lost 1 base and J lost 10, with 14 bases in between. The CDR3 bases are TGTGCCAGCAGCTTAGCCCTGGGCCCTGTGGAGCAGTTCTTC. This codes for CASSLALGPVEQFF.

This clone was detected ten times or more. Other DNA sequences within the sample encode an identical CDR3. The rearrangement uses TRBV30 and TRBJ1-3; TRBD1 is a possible D gene (6 bases). This CDR3 contains 15 residues. The V and J ends lost 1 base and 1 base respectively, with 11 bases between them. In germline, CDR1 is GTSNPN, CDR2 SVGIG (reference sequence). This chain's CDR3 is CAWSADRHSGNTIYF. CDR3 coding DNA: TGTGCCTGGAGTGCGGACAGACATTCTGGAAACACCATATATTTT.

This chain links TRBV5-5 with TRBJ2-1; 9 positions match TRBD2. Germline V gives CDR1 SGHKS, CDR2 YYEKEE (reference sequence). V gave up 0 bases and J gave up 7 bases; unmatched junction bases: 8. The CDR3 sequence is 16 residues long. The CDR3 reads CASSLGDGTSRNEQFF. The CDR3 coding sequence is TGTGCCAGCAGCTTGGGAGACGGGACTAGCAGGAATGAGCAGTTCTTC.

As concerns this clone: The sample has other DNA sequences that encode this CDR3 too. The rearrangement links TRBV7-9 to TRBJ2-3, with D perhaps TRBD1 (5 bases). Between the trimmed V and J ends, which lost 5 bases and 0 bases, there was a span of 9 bases. Germline V gene lookup returns CDR1 SEHNR and CDR2 FQNEAQ (reference sequence). This CDR3 is built from 14 residues. The CDR3 spells CASSPTASTDTQYF. CDR3 coding DNA: TGTGCCAGCAGCCCGACAGCTAGCACAGATACGCAGTATTTT.

This clone was picked up a small number of times. V is TRBV10-2 and J is TRBJ2-7; D unresolved. CDR3 length equals 13 residues. Trimming pared 5 bases from V and 3 bases from J, leaving 11 bases between. Germline V gene data show CDR1 as WSHSY and CDR2 as SAAADI. The chain's CDR3 is CASSSGVGYEQYF. The CDR3 bases are TGCGCCAGCAGTTCAGGAGTAGGCTACGAGCAGTACTTC.

This chain links TRBV7-3 with TRBJ1-1; 9 bases fit TRBD1. The germline V gene has CDR1 SGHTA and CDR2 FQGTGA. CDR3 length: 14 residues. V shed 5 bases, J shed 6 bases, and the junction held 7 bases outside the gene matches. The CDR3 region is CASSATGTGSEAFF. The CDR3 DNA reads as TGTGCCAGCAGCGCGACGGGGACAGGGTCTGAAGCTTTCTTT.

This chain joins TRBV5-1 and TRBJ2-7; 7 positions match TRBD2. This CDR3 spans 14 amino acids. V lost 2 bases and J lost 3; bases outside the gene matches: 5. Germline CDR1 and CDR2: SGHRS and YFSETQ. CDR3 in DNA: TGCGCCAGCAGCTTCACCGGACTAGACTACGAGCAGTACTTC. Residues: CASSFTGLDYEQYF.

V gene TRBV2 combines with J gene TRBJ1-2, with 8 bases aligning to TRBD1. The CDR3 contains 16 residues. CDR1 SNHLY and CDR2 FYNNEI come from the germline V gene. V was clipped by 4 bases and J by 3 bases; unmatched bases: 10. CDR3 in amino acids: CASSAMKATGDYGYTF. CDR3 DNA: TGTGCCAGCAGTGCCATGAAGGCGACAGGGGACTATGGCTACACCTTC.